This entry lists 19 T cell receptor beta chains sequenced from one sample in a study of identical twins. TCRdb analysed the 5' RACE reads with MiXCR anew, one entry per CDR3 protein. Counted here are a few hundred thousand distinct CDR3 sequences, 14% occurring once; the ten biggest clones make up more than 0.8%. The data also belong to a second study, concerning yellow fever vaccine responses in identical twins.

The material sequenced was CD4+ T cells sorted from blood. These receptors all stem from a woman aged 18-29 years in good health.

This clonotype came up many times. J is TRBJ2-7 and V is TRBV4-1, with D hard to call. V was pared by 1 base and J by 6 bases, with 19 bases between. CDR3 length: 16 amino acids. Looked up from germline, CDR1 is MGHRA and CDR2 is YSYEKL. Here the CDR3 DNA reads TGCGCCAGCAGCCAAGTGGATCTAGTCACCTGGGGCGAGCAGTACTTC. Its translation: CASSQVDLVTWGEQYF.

The V call is TRBV23-1, the J call TRBJ2-3; D is unresolved. TRBV23-1 is known as an ORF, though its function is uncertain. The CDR3 has 15 amino acids. Trimming cost V 0 bases and J 2 bases, with 9 bases left between them. The CDR3 is CASSQSRVSTDTQYF. CDR3 sequence (DNA): TGCGCCAGCAGTCAATCTCGGGTATCCACAGATACGCAGTATTTT.

Details on this clonotype: Given the absence of the conserved phenylalanine or tryptophan at the CDR3 end, a read error is likely. The DNA is omitted, as the CDR3 cannot be located on it reliably, and the CDR3 follows TCRdb's listing. This chain links TRBV7-9 with TRBJ2-7; the DNA was not compared with TRBD2, the D call given in the table. CDR1 is SEHNR, CDR2 FQNEAQ, per germline (reference sequence). A total of 13 residues make up the CDR3, ends included. The CDR3 region is CASSPSSPGSTSL.

This clonotype was seen only a few times. This chain connects TRBV15 to TRBJ2-3; TRBD1 matches at 7 bases. This CDR3 is built from 11 residues. Germline CDR1 LNHNV, CDR2 YYDKDF (reference sequence). The V and J ends lost 10 bases and 9 bases, in that order; junction bases with no gene match: 7. CDR3 loop: CAIQGIRTQYF. CDR3 in DNA: TGTGCCATACAGGGGATTAGAACGCAGTATTTT. The full variable domain, its missing parts supplied by reference TRBV15 and TRBJ2-3, is DAMVIQNPRYQVTQFGKPVTLSCSQTLNHNVMYWYQQKSSQAPKLLFHYYDKDFNNEADTPDNFQSRRPNTSFCFLDIRSPGLGDTAMYLCAIQGIRTQYFGPGTRLTVL.

This clonotype occurred a few times. The chain has TRBV7-9 and TRBJ2-1; 10 bases agree with TRBD2. This CDR3 is 15 amino acids long. Germline trimming cut 5 bases from V and 4 bases from J; bases unmatched to any gene: 5. The germline gives CDR1 SEHNR, CDR2 FQNEAQ (reference sequence). The DNA for the CDR3 is TGTGCCAGCAGCACAACTAGCGGGGTATACAATGAGCAGTTCTTC. Its protein is CASSTTSGVYNEQFF.

V gene TRBV28 combines with J gene TRBJ2-7, with 10 bases matching TRBD2. Looked up from germline, CDR1 is MDHEN and CDR2 is SYDVKM. With V trimmed by 8 bases and J by 1 base, 14 bases remained unmatched. The CDR3 loop spans 17 amino acids. The CDR3 here is CASAIIAGGEYSYEQYF. Written as DNA, the CDR3 is TGTGCCAGCGCCATAATAGCGGGAGGCGAATATTCCTACGAGCAGTACTTC. The full variable domain, rest sourced from reference TRBV28 and TRBJ2-7, is DVKVTQSSRYLVKRTGEKVFLECVQDMDHENMFWYRQDPGLGLRLIYFSYDVKMKEKGDIPEGYSVSREKKERFSLILESASTNQTSMYLCASAIIAGGEYSYEQYFGPGTRLTVT.

This clonotype was seen a handful of times. This rearrangement joins TRBV14 to TRBJ2-7; weak D call: TRBD2 (6 bases). The CDR3 consists of 17 residues. CDR1 is SGHDN and CDR2 is FVKESK in the germline V gene. With 0 bases removed from V and 4 bases from J, the gap between germline ends came to 19 bases. The CDR3 DNA is TGTGCCAGCAGCCAAGAGGGGCGCCTGACTAGTCTATACGAGCAGTACTTC. It yields the protein CASSQEGRLTSLYEQYF.

The chain carries TRBV18 and TRBJ1-5, with TRBD1 as a possible D gene (5 bases). V shed 1 base and J shed 6 bases, with 13 bases lying between them. This CDR3 contains 15 residues. Germline CDR1 and CDR2: KGHSH and LQKENI. CDR3 residues: CASSPQDTGGQPQHF. CDR3 DNA: TGTGCCAGCTCACCACAGGACACCGGGGGTCAGCCCCAGCATTTT.

This clonotype occurred many times. The chain uses TRBV29-1 and TRBJ1-1; the D is unclear. This CDR3 comprises 13 residues. From germline, CDR1 is SQVTM and CDR2 ANQGSEA. V gave up 2 bases and J gave up 0 bases, with 7 bases separating them. CDR3 loop: CSVESGLNTEAFF. DNA of the CDR3: TGCAGCGTTGAATCGGGCTTGAACACTGAAGCTTTCTTT.

V and J are TRBV7-2 and TRBJ2-5; D possibly uses TRBD1 or TRBD2 (6 bases each). The CDR3 totals 14 residues. The ends were cut back, 6 bases at V and 1 base at J, with 12 bases in the middle. CDR1 SGHTA and CDR2 FQGNSA come from the germline V gene. CDR3 region: CASRFGGSQETQYF. CDR3 in DNA: TGTGCCAGCAGGTTCGGGGGCTCCCAAGAGACCCAGTACTTC.

The V gene is TRBV27, the J gene TRBJ2-7, with D possibly being TRBD2 (6 bases). The V end lost 9 bases, the J end lost 6 bases, and 24 bases lay between the germline ends. This CDR3 is 15 amino acids long. Germline V gene sequence: CDR1 MNHEY, CDR2 SMNVEV (reference sequence). This CDR3 is CASRAKVLAPREQYF. The CDR3 coding sequence is TGTGCCAGTAGAGCCAAGGTGCTAGCGCCACGCGAGCAGTACTTC.

In its sample, this clonotype was seen a few times. J is TRBJ2-3 and V is TRBV3-1, with 7 nucleotides matching TRBD1. This CDR3 contains 13 residues. V lost 6 bases and J lost 6; bases outside the gene matches: 6. CDR1 LGHDT and CDR2 YNNKEL come from the germline V gene (reference sequence). CDR3 loop: CASRRQGVDTQYF. The CDR3 region has the DNA TGTGCCAGCAGGCGACAGGGTGTCGATACGCAGTATTTT.

This clonotype has more than one count but fewer than ten. This chain connects TRBV6-5 to TRBJ2-7, with a tentative D call TRBD1 (7 bases). V dropped 2 bases and J dropped 5 bases, with 13 bases sitting between them. CDR1 and CDR2 from the germline V gene are MNHEY and SVGAGI. The CDR3 extends over 14 amino acids. The CDR3 loop reads CASSYRRDSNEQYF. CDR3 coding DNA: TGTGCCAGCAGTTACCGGCGGGACAGCAACGAGCAGTACTTC.

This clonotype occurred a few times. The rearrangement joins TRBV19 to TRBJ1-1; 10 nucleotides align to TRBD1. V was pared by 8 bases and J by 4 bases, with 4 bases of the junction left unmatched. The CDR3 spans 13 residues. Germline V gene data show CDR1 as LNHDA and CDR2 as SQIVND (reference sequence). The CDR3 DNA is TGTGCCAGTCAGGGACAGGGGTTCACTGAAGCTTTCTTT. It specifies CASQGQGFTEAFF.

V and J are TRBV12-3 or TRBV12-4 and TRBJ2-2; 9 bases match TRBD1. This CDR3 region has 15 residues. V lost 1 base and J lost 5; bases outside the gene matches: 2. As DNA, the CDR3 is TGTGCCAGCAGTTTAGGGGACAGGGAGACCGGGGAGCTGTTTTTT. Protein sequence: CASSLGDRETGELFF.

This clonotype was seen a few times. The chain carries TRBV3-1 and TRBJ2-1, with TRBD2 matching over 11 bases. J lost 5 bases, V lost 4 bases, and 7 bases had no gene match. Germline V gene sequence: CDR1 LGHDT, CDR2 YNNKEL (reference sequence). The CDR3 is made up of 16 amino acids. The CDR3 DNA is TGTGCCAGCAGCCTTAGACTAGCGGGGCAGAACAATGAGCAGTTCTTC. It is translated as CASSLRLAGQNNEQFF.

This clonotype was observed a few times. This chain connects TRBV12-2 to TRBJ2-1; the DNA was not used to check the table's D call, TRBD1. TRBV12-2 is tagged as a pseudogene. There are 15 residues in the CDR3. CDR3 residues: CASRLATGKYNEQFF. CDR3 DNA: TGTGCAAGTCGCTTAGCGACGGGAAAATACAATGAGCAGTTCTTC.

The CDR3 sequence: CASSKIGTQYF. As DNA, the CDR3 is TGTGCCAGCAGCAAAATCGGGACCCAGTACTTC. J is TRBJ2-5 and V is TRBV7-2, with D hard to call. The CDR3 consists of 11 residues. Deletions cut 5 bases from V and 7 bases from J, with 8 bases between. Germline V gene lookup returns CDR1 SGHTA and CDR2 FQGNSA.

In this sample, this clonotype turned up a few times. The V call is TRBV10-3, the J call TRBJ2-3; D gene uncertain. Germline lookup yields CDR1 ENHRY and CDR2 SYGVKD. CDR3 length: 13 residues. The germline V and J ends were trimmed by 2 bases and 1 base, with 4 bases remaining between them. CDR3 protein: CAISEPGTDTQYF. For the CDR3, the DNA is TGTGCCATCAGTGAGCCTGGCACAGATACGCAGTATTTT.